This TCR beta chain was captured by sequencing in a study of cytomegalovirus exposure and HLA in healthy donors (dated by TCRdb to the late 2010s). Background on the whole study: An earlier analysis of approximately 640 of the donors reported about 250 Gb of sequence data and some 120 million unique TCR beta sequences from about 179 million T cells. Typing coverage varied by locus: about 629-640 donors for A, B, C, DRB1 and DQB1; roughly 560 for DQA1; 600 to 610 for DPA1; some 470 for DPB1. The T cell repertoires of 666 subjects were profiled by immunosequencing and related to cytomegalovirus serostatus. Along with the roughly 670-subject first cohort, a separate validation cohort of some 130 different subjects was used. The aim of the study was to test whether cataloging public T cell receptors could identify signatures of past pathogen exposure. An earlier analysis of several hundred of the donors applied high-throughput TCR beta sequencing to assess whether each TCR beta V gene segment acted as functional or pseudogenic. In a later analysis, previously published TCR beta repertoires from some 640 donors were re-analyzed and high-resolution HLA genotyping was added so that TCR occurrence patterns could be studied. Rather than using new phenotypic data, the later analysis identified candidate immune exposures from TCR beta sequences and from how often those sequences occurred across donors. To predict cytomegalovirus infection status, the study brought together high-throughput TCR immunosequencing, statistical association of individual TCRs with disease status, and machine learning. Of the roughly 400 genotyped donors, approximately 83% fell in the genetic ancestry cluster associated with self-reported Caucasian donors. Among roughly 370 genotyped donors of the cohort, an average of approximately 240,000 unique TCR beta nucleotide sequences were sequenced per donor, roughly 20% of them non-productive. Roughly five DR-DQ haplotypes were handled as single units for association and clustering because linkage in the cohort was strong. HLA typing covered class I and class II loci at four-digit resolution. Every repertoire in the discovery cohort had been generated on one and the same sequencing platform. Genome-wide SNP genotypes for about three fifths of the roughly 670 donors were used in a later genetic analysis, which treated that subset as a discovery cohort. Donor age, sex, ethnicity and CMV serostatus were collected together with the repertoire data. Roughly 300 gigabases of sequencing data and approximately 80 million unique TCR sequences were included in an early release covering about 600 HLA-typed donors. Study-wide conclusions, independent of this receptor: An earlier analysis of approximately 570 of the donors showed that most TCR beta V segments appeared in productive rearrangements either about 90% or about 30% of the time, which broadly matched IMGT annotations. In a later analysis, HLA-associated TCR beta chains were found to be more clonally expanded and to have lower generation probabilities than equally common non-associated chains. The cohort was sequenced for TCR beta chains only, and without alpha or paired-chain data the features that could be detected were limited. The classifier was reported to diagnose cytomegalovirus status with high specificity and sensitivity in both the original and validation cohorts. A group of highly shared sequence variants was considered likely to be a technical artifact of the sequencing pipeline. Most TCR sequences were seen in very few donors, while some public TCRs were found in many individuals. A total of some 180 TCR beta chains were listed by the study as associated with cytomegalovirus. The earlier analysis of fewer than 750 of the donors excluded fewer than 20 rarely observed V segments, including chromosome 9 orphons, because counts were too low. Strong co-occurrence of HLA alleles, especially DR and DQ, made assigning TCR associations to individual alleles difficult. A few of the identified cytomegalovirus-associated TCR beta chains were confirmed in vitro to be specific for cytomegalovirus antigens. According to the authors, the approach could potentially be generalized to other disease states and immunological phenotypes. Because HLA typing was unavailable for some donors at each locus, only the typed subset was used in association tests. A later analysis associated around 16,000 TCR beta sequences with specific HLA alleles at a false discovery rate of 0.05. Compared with the 666-donor mean, donors in an Asian-associated ancestry cluster had fewer N-insertions in productive TCRs, according to a later genetic analysis. Correlated functional status among segregating V segments might reflect linkage disequilibrium, but an unknown experimental factor could not be ruled out. In a later analysis, TCR association rates were found to vary across HLA loci, with the most associated TCRs seen for DRB1 alleles and the fewest for HLA-C alleles. Presence/absence analyses assumed roughly uniform sequencing depth across donors, an assumption that may not hold. V-gene and J-gene trimming of TCR beta chains was associated with a missense DCLRE1C variant in a later genetic analysis, and the association was replicated in an independent cohort. According to a later analysis, most CMV-associated TCR beta chains appeared to be HLA-restricted, and the HLA associations seemed to be driven largely by CMV exposure. A further reported finding was that TCR beta sequences accurately predicted the HLA-A and HLA-B alleles for most subjects in the first cohort. The 87-base-pair reads could not distinguish some IMGT-functional V segments, including TRBV6-2 and TRBV6-3, so those segments were excluded. The only immune exposure information available for the cohort was CMV serostatus. A later analysis reported that several top co-occurrence clusters appeared linked to parvovirus B19, influenza, CMV and Epstein-Barr virus.

In the case of this clone: Its antigen is currently not known. No per-base quality is available; no much larger clone lies one base away.

The cohort comprised 670 or so healthy bone marrow donors. Cohort members were all nominally healthy when sampled, although unrecorded immune exposures were likely present. The donor was CMV seronegative and belonged to the group of 380 or so seronegative cohort members. Each donor provided a peripheral blood sample, and peripheral blood mononuclear cells were used for TCR beta sequencing. Genomic DNA was extracted from the blood cell samples with the Qiagen DNeasy Blood Extraction Kit. From its cysteine to its phenylalanine, the CDR3 spans 14 amino acids. Of the read, only the CDR3 DNA is kept; its 42 bases are in frame from base 1. CDR1 MNHEY and CDR2 SVGAGI were looked up in the germline V gene. V loses 8 bases of germline sequence and J loses 4 bases, and the interval between the two ends is 17 bases. The library was prepared using the immunoSEQ multiplex PCR assay. For the multiplex PCR, a mixture combining 60 forward primers for TCR Vbeta segments and 13 reverse primers for TCR Jbeta segments was used. Amplification of the CDR3 region of rearranged TCR beta genes was performed with a multiplex PCR assay on genomic DNA. The amplified TCR beta libraries were sequenced on the Illumina HiSeq System as 87-base-pair reads. In the source study's methods: In a later analysis, some 80 million unique TCR beta chains were counted across the approximately 620 repertoires, and approximately 9.9 million of these chains were shared by at least two donors. A nearest-neighbor algorithm error-corrected the raw reads and collapsed the reads into unique sequences, merging closely related sequences to remove PCR and sequencing errors. Alignment of CDR3 sequences to IMGT reference sequences was used to assign V, D and J gene segments. For a sequence to be retained, a match of at least six nucleotides was required to both a V gene segment and a J gene segment. Rearrangements were classified as productive when the CDR3 lacked stop codons and remained in frame with V and J, and all other rearrangements were classified as non-productive. Following IMGT convention, CDR3 was defined as the stretch from the second conserved V-encoded cysteine to the conserved J-encoded phenylalanine. In an earlier analysis of 587 of the donors, sequences lacking an unambiguous match to a single V gene segment were excluded. An earlier analysis of several hundred of the donors classified V segments as functional when productive rearrangements were above 56.7% and as segregating when the standard deviation between donors was above 5%. A statistical classification framework was developed to diagnose cytomegalovirus status using the catalog of TCR beta chain sequences. In a later analysis, TCR nucleotide sequences were compared against IMGT/GENE-DB human TR gene sequences so that V and J genes could be assigned. Using the TCRdist pipeline, a later analysis assigned CDR3 sequences along with most-parsimonious VDJ recombination scenarios. In a later analysis, each TCR beta chain was defined by its CDR3 amino acid sequence together with its V-gene family, and reads lacking a unique V-gene family were excluded. As a way to deal with suspected cross-contamination and a sequencing artifact, a later analysis dropped roughly 620 nucleotide sequences that were highly shared and had low generation probability. In a later analysis, a clonal expansion index for each public chain was calculated from normalized within-repertoire ranks of inferred template counts. In a later analysis, generation probabilities were computed with a VDJ recombination model fitted to out-of-frame rearrangements, and the resulting probabilities were checked against IGoR. A later analysis scored TCR-TCR, TCR-HLA and TCR-CMV co-occurrence with hypergeometric tests, applying a repertoire-size bias correction to TCR pairs. A later analysis estimated false discovery rates by permuting HLA or CMV assignments 20 times. In a later analysis, co-occurring TCRs were grouped using DBSCAN, and TCRdist sequence similarity was added for clustering within HLA-allele-positive subsets. Co-occurrence clustering excluded repertoires with fewer than 30,000 or more than 120,000 public chains, plus five with anomalous nucleotide sharing. TCRdb provides this immuneACCESS table in a form limited to in-frame rearrangements. Some clones are lacking; in checked studies, under half of them reflect an unresolved V gene, and why the rest are absent is not known. The DNA was the basis for D and trimming; V, J and clone size are from that table. In this sample the table shows roughly 170,000 clones, over 60% of which occur a single time. The ten largest make up 0.7% to 0.8% of the sample.

The receptor was derived from a female donor in good health and CMV-seronegative. The sample comprised PBMCs. The sequence is built from TRBV6-5 and TRBJ2-5; TRBD2 is perhaps the D gene, given 6 matching bases. In nucleotides, the sequence is TGTGCCAGCTCTATTGGGGGAGGAAGAGAGACCCAGTACTTC. Its coded protein is CASSIGGGRETQYF.